The 11 T cell receptor beta chains below all came from one sample that was sequenced in a study of T cell responses to AZD1222 COVID-19 vaccine (dated by TCRdb to about 2021). Receptors were amplified or captured by the immunoSEQ multiplex PCR assay. TCRdb carries this immuneACCESS record with in-frame sequences only. Its versions omit some clonotypes, under half of them owing to an unresolved V gene in the studies checked, with the rest unexplained. The sample table holds around 120,000 clones, of which roughly 93% were seen once. The ten largest clones take up 2.5% to 3.5% of the sample. What the time point label conveys for this sample: baseline before first vaccination. The source material was peripheral blood, sampled on day 0 of AZD1222 vaccination. The receptors originated from an adult in good health.

V gene TRBV28 combines with J gene TRBJ2-3, with 10 bases lining up with TRBD2. V lost 3 bases to trimming and J lost 0 bases; unmatched junction nucleotides: 3. The germline gives CDR1 MDHEN, CDR2 SYDVKM. This CDR3 is built from 16 residues. In DNA form, the CDR3 reads TGTGCCAGCAGTTTCGGACTAGCGGTTAGCACAGATACGCAGTATTTT. This encodes CASSFGLAVSTDTQYF.

The chain recombines TRBV5-6 with TRBJ1-5, with TRBD1 matching over 7 bases. The CDR3 has 17 amino acids. CDR1 is SGHDT, CDR2 YYEEEE, per germline. After removal of 4 bases from V and 0 bases from J, the junction contained 10 bases not matched to a gene. The CDR3 region is CASSRTTGVYSNQPQHF. The CDR3 DNA follows: TGTGCCAGCAGCCGTACAACAGGGGTGTATAGCAATCAGCCCCAGCATTTT.

This chain uses TRBV14 with TRBJ2-7; TRBD2 agrees at 14 bases. In germline, CDR1 is SGHDN, CDR2 FVKESK. V gave up 0 bases and J gave up 3 bases; unmatched junction bases: 7. The CDR3 has 18 residues. CDR3 residues: CASSQEEPGLAGVYEQYF. Here the CDR3 DNA reads TGTGCCAGCAGCCAAGAGGAACCGGGACTAGCGGGAGTCTACGAGCAGTACTTC.

The gene calls are TRBV30 and TRBJ1-1, with a possible D match to TRBD1 (5 bases). The germline V and J ends were trimmed by 1 base and 1 base, with 7 bases remaining between them. This CDR3 is 13 amino acids long. The germline gives CDR1 GTSNPN, CDR2 SVGIG (reference sequence). CDR3 loop: CAWSGGRNTEAFF. DNA for the CDR3: TGTGCCTGGAGTGGGGGACGGAACACTGAAGCTTTCTTT.

The chain carries TRBV5-4 and TRBJ2-2; tentative D call: TRBD2 (6 bases). Trimming cost V 2 bases and J 4 bases, with 15 bases left between them. The germline CDR1 and CDR2 sequences are SGHNT and YYREEE (reference sequence). The CDR3 runs 16 residues. The chain's CDR3 is CASSLLAQVGTGELFF. Here the CDR3 DNA reads TGTGCCAGCAGCTTACTAGCCCAAGTGGGCACCGGGGAGCTGTTTTTT.

The chain combines TRBV12-3 or TRBV12-4 with TRBJ2-2; TRBD1 is a possible D gene (5 bases). Trimming pared 3 bases from V and 9 bases from J, leaving 8 bases between. This CDR3 has 12 residues. CDR3 amino acids: CASSLGPWELFF. The CDR3 DNA reads as TGTGCCAGCAGTTTGGGGCCGTGGGAGCTGTTTTTT.

The chain combines TRBV28 with TRBJ2-1; D remains ambiguous. The length of the CDR3 is 11 residues. Per the germline V gene, CDR1 is MDHEN and CDR2 is SYDVKM. V lost 8 bases, J lost 6 bases, and 8 bases lay in between. Written as DNA, the CDR3 is TGTGCCAGCCCGAGTGGCAATGAGCAGTTCTTC. It is translated as CASPSGNEQFF. Looking up the rest from reference TRBV28 and TRBJ2-1 gives the full variable domain: DVKVTQSSRYLVKRTGEKVFLECVQDMDHENMFWYRQDPGLGLRLIYFSYDVKMKEKGDIPEGYSVSREKKERFSLILESASTNQTSMYLCASPSGNEQFFGPGTRLTVL.

The rearrangement uses TRBV5-8 and TRBJ1-1; D perhaps matches TRBD1 (5 bases). The V gene's germline CDR1 is SGHTS and CDR2 YDEGEE. V was shortened by 0 bases and J by 5 bases, with 14 bases between the two germline ends. The CDR3 totals 15 residues. As DNA, the CDR3 is TGTGCCAGCAGCTTGGTGGCGGGGGTTTGGACTGAAGCTTTCTTT. Its protein is CASSLVAGVWTEAFF.

This chain links TRBV27 with TRBJ2-1; perhaps D is TRBD1 or TRBD2 (5 bases each). Germline V gene sequence: CDR1 MNHEY, CDR2 SMNVEV (reference sequence). V lost 5 bases to trimming and J lost 2 bases, with 19 bases between them. CDR3 length: 17 amino acids. The DNA for the CDR3 is TGTGCCAGCAGTGGTAGAGAGGGGTCCCGAACCTACAATGAGCAGTTCTTC. It codes for CASSGREGSRTYNEQFF.

The chain is built from TRBV15 and TRBJ2-1; D may be TRBD1 or TRBD2 (5 bases each). Germline V gene sequence: CDR1 LNHNV, CDR2 YYDKDF (reference sequence). Trimming removed 2 bases at V and 4 bases at J, with 9 bases between. The CDR3 contains 14 residues. As DNA, the CDR3 is TGTGCCACCAGCAGACCGGGACCGTACAATGAGCAGTTCTTC. Translated: CATSRPGPYNEQFF. Complete variable domain (other parts from reference TRBV15 and TRBJ2-1): DAMVIQNPRYQVTQFGKPVTLSCSQTLNHNVMYWYQQKSSQAPKLLFHYYDKDFNNEADTPDNFQSRRPNTSFCFLDIRSPGLGDTAMYLCATSRPGPYNEQFFGPGTRLTVL.

The chain's CDR3 is CASSGGGGLKRERYEQYF. Written as DNA, the CDR3 is TGCGCCAGCAGCGGGGGGGGCGGTCTCAAGCGGGAGCGCTACGAGCAGTACTTC. V and J are TRBV5-1 and TRBJ2-7, with TRBD2 identical over 8 bases. CDR1 and CDR2 from the germline V gene are SGHRS and YFSETQ. The V gene end was trimmed by 4 bases and the J gene end by 3 bases; junction bases not matched to a gene: 18. The CDR3 runs 18 residues.